This entry lists 24 T cell receptor beta chains sequenced from one sample in a study of regulatory T cells in long-lasting Graves disease. The TCR beta library used iRepertoire HTBI primers with Arm-PCR amplification of CDR3. TCRdb called the multiplex PCR reads again in MiXCR, with one record for every CDR3 protein. The sample carries around 460,000 distinct CDR3 sequences, 22% recorded once. The time point: persistent/refractory GD, antithyroid drugs over 5 years with positive TRAb. Generation of the TCR library employed RNA extracted from PBMCs. The source material was peripheral blood mononuclear cells (PBMCs), sampled when the disease was refractory, from a patient treated with antithyroid drugs. The receptor set was obtained from a female donor with Graves disease.

The V and J genes are TRBV5-1 and TRBJ1-1; 8 nucleotides align to TRBD1. Germline CDR1 reads SGHRS; CDR2 reads YFSETQ. The CDR3 sequence is 14 residues long. V was pared by 4 bases and J by 4 bases, with 6 bases of the junction left unmatched. The chain's CDR3 is CASSEGQGGTEAFF. The CDR3 coding sequence is TGCGCCAGCAGCGAAGGACAGGGCGGCACTGAAGCTTTCTTT.

This sequence joins TRBV6-1 and TRBJ2-4; TRBD1 might be the D (6 bases). CDR1 and CDR2 from the germline V gene are MNHNS and SASEGT. V lost 7 bases to trimming and J lost 7 bases, with 14 bases between them. This CDR3 region has 13 residues. This CDR3 is CASKTQGPNIQYF. CDR3 in DNA: TGTGCCAGCAAGACACAGGGTCCGAACATTCAGTACTTC.

In this sample, this clonotype turned up a few times. The chain couples TRBV9 to TRBJ1-2, with D possibly matching TRBD1 (5 bases). CDR1 is SGDLS and CDR2 is YYNGEE in the germline V gene. V was pared by 4 bases and J by 0 bases, with 22 bases between. This CDR3 spans 18 amino acids. This CDR3 reads CASSRNRHTDTSNYGYTF. CDR3 DNA sequence: TGTGCCAGCAGCCGAAATCGGCACACGGACACCTCTAACTATGGCTACACCTTC.

The V gene is TRBV7-9, the J gene TRBJ1-5; D is unresolved. The germline V and J ends were trimmed by 3 bases and 5 bases, with 11 bases remaining between them. The CDR3 totals 14 residues. Germline values: CDR1 SEHNR, CDR2 FQNEAQ (reference sequence). The CDR3, as DNA: TGTGCCAGCAGCTTTGGAGGCAGTCATCAGCCCCAGCATTTT. As protein: CASSFGGSHQPQHF.

Ten or more counts support this clonotype. The chain combines TRBV7-2 with TRBJ2-5; 12 bases line up with TRBD2. Germline trimming cut 3 bases from V and 0 bases from J; bases unmatched to any gene: 2. The germline CDR1 and CDR2 sequences are SGHTA and FQGNSA. The CDR3 extends over 16 amino acids. The CDR3 nucleotides are TGTGCCAGCAGCTTTGGGACTAGCGGGTACCAAGAGACCCAGTACTTC. Translated, it gives CASSFGTSGYQETQYF.

This clonotype was detected ten times or more. V is TRBV6-1 and J is TRBJ1-1; D is ambiguous. CDR1 is MNHNS and CDR2 is SASEGT in the germline V gene. The length of the CDR3 is 16 residues. Trimming stripped 6 bases from V and 2 bases from J, with 19 bases between. Here the CDR3 reads CASRPSLRWINTEAFF. CDR3 in DNA: TGTGCCAGCAGACCAAGCCTTAGATGGATAAACACTGAAGCTTTCTTT.

This clonotype came up a few times. The gene calls are TRBV6-1 and TRBJ2-5; 13 positions agree with TRBD2. V lost 5 bases to trimming and J lost 5 bases; unmatched junction nucleotides: 5. This CDR3 comprises 15 residues. Germline CDR1 is MNHNS and CDR2 is SASEGT. The CDR3: CASSTTSGRQETQYF. CDR3 nucleotide sequence: TGTGCCAGCAGTACGACTAGCGGGAGGCAGGAGACCCAGTACTTC.

A few counts support this clonotype. This chain links TRBV7-9 with TRBJ1-1; a possible D gene is TRBD1 (6 bases). V was cut by 10 bases and J by 7 bases, with 19 bases left in between. Germline V gives CDR1 SEHNR, CDR2 FQNEAQ (reference sequence). The CDR3 is 13 residues long. The CDR3 is CAIPSTNRVEAFF. The CDR3 DNA sequence: TGTGCCATCCCGAGCACCAACAGGGTTGAAGCTTTCTTT.

This clonotype was detected ten times or more. J is TRBJ2-6 and V is TRBV12-3 or TRBV12-4; no reliable D call. There are 14 residues in the CDR3. Trimming took 4 bases from V and 4 from J, leaving 8 bases between them. This CDR3 reads CASSSGVGANVLTF. CDR3 DNA: TGTGCCAGCAGTTCGGGCGTCGGGGCCAACGTCCTGACTTTC.

To note about this clonotype: The junction shows a germline mismatch at one end, possibly a read error. The rearrangement joins TRBV12-3 or TRBV12-4 to TRBJ2-5, with 7 bases that match TRBD1. This CDR3 is built from 12 residues. CDR3 DNA: TGTGCCAGCAGTTCTGGGACAGAGACCCGGTACTTC. This gives the protein CASSSGTETRYF.

The V call is TRBV5-1, the J call TRBJ2-1; D perhaps matches TRBD2 (5 bases). Trimming left V 4 bases short and J 4 bases short, with 12 bases between. Germline CDR1 reads SGHRS; CDR2 reads YFSETQ. The CDR3 length is 14 residues. The CDR3 here is CASSVEDLYNEQFF. CDR3 in DNA: TGCGCCAGCAGCGTGGAGGACCTATACAATGAGCAGTTCTTC.

This clonotype occurred a few times. The rearrangement links TRBV2 to TRBJ1-4; 10 bases line up with TRBD1. Trimming at V came to 8 bases and at J to 8 bases, leaving 17 bases not matched to a gene. Germline loops: CDR1 SNHLY, CDR2 FYNNEI. The CDR3 consists of 17 residues. The CDR3, as DNA: TGTGCCAGCGCCACTCCTACATGGACAGGGGGTAGGGAAAAACTGTTTTTT. Protein: CASATPTWTGGREKLFF.

This clonotype was observed a few times. V usage is TRBV11-2 and J usage is TRBJ2-7; D is perhaps TRBD1 (6 bases). Germline values: CDR1 SGHAT, CDR2 FQNNGV. The CDR3 is 17 amino acids. The V gene lost 1 base and the J gene lost 3 bases, with 19 bases spanning the gap. The CDR3 reads CASSLGPVGQMRYEQYF. In nucleotides, the CDR3 is TGTGCCAGCAGCTTAGGGCCCGTAGGACAGATGCGCTACGAGCAGTACTTC.

In this sample, this clonotype turned up many times. The chain uses TRBV28 and TRBJ1-5; D gene uncertain. There are 12 residues in the CDR3. Germline CDR1 is MDHEN and CDR2 is SYDVKM. V dropped 5 bases and J dropped 6 bases, with 8 bases sitting between them. The CDR3 region has the DNA TGTGCCAGCAGTAAACACAGTCAGCCCCAGCATTTT. Translation: CASSKHSQPQHF.

The chain recombines TRBV4-1 with TRBJ1-5; possible D gene TRBD1, 5 bases. Germline V gene data show CDR1 as MGHRA and CDR2 as YSYEKL. V lost 6 bases and J 0 bases, leaving 12 bases between the germline ends. The CDR3 has 15 residues. The DNA for the CDR3 is TGCGCCAGCAGACACAGGTTCCTTAGCAATCAGCCCCAGCATTTT. Translating it yields CASRHRFLSNQPQHF.

This clonotype was recorded at least ten times. The chain employs TRBV5-6 and TRBJ2-5, with 7 bases aligning to TRBD2. Trimming cost V 1 base and J 5 bases; bases outside gene matches: 5. The CDR3 is 14 residues long. Germline CDR1 SGHDT, CDR2 YYEEEE. CDR3 coding DNA: TGTGCCAGCAGCTTGTGGGGGGGAGCGGAGACCCAGTACTTC. Translating it yields CASSLWGGAETQYF.

The chain uses TRBV27 and TRBJ2-3, with 9 bases matching TRBD1. The germline V gene has CDR1 MNHEY and CDR2 SMNVEV (reference sequence). The CDR3 runs to 14 residues. Trimming took 6 bases from V and 4 from J; bases not matched to a gene: 5. The CDR3 region is CASSWDRVSDTQYF. CDR3 DNA: TGTGCCAGCAGCTGGGACAGGGTGTCAGATACGCAGTATTTT.

This clonotype was seen repeatedly, ten times or more. V is TRBV7-2 and J is TRBJ1-1; tentatively, D is TRBD1 (6 bases). Trimming pared 8 bases from V and 1 base from J, leaving 14 bases between. Germline loops: CDR1 SGHTA, CDR2 FQGNSA. CDR3 length equals 14 residues. In DNA form, the CDR3 reads TGTGCCAGCGGACCAACAGGGCGGAACACTGAAGCTTTCTTT. It translates to CASGPTGRNTEAFF.

The chain has TRBV27 and TRBJ2-7; possibly TRBD1 or TRBD2 for D (5 bases each). The CDR3 covers 13 residues. Trimming stripped 3 bases from V and 4 bases from J, with 10 bases between. Looked up from germline, CDR1 is MNHEY and CDR2 is SMNVEV (reference sequence). The CDR3 sequence: CASSFAGRYEQYF. In nucleotides, the CDR3 is TGTGCCAGCAGTTTCGCAGGGAGATACGAGCAGTACTTC.

The V call is TRBV19, the J call TRBJ1-2, with 8 nucleotides matching TRBD1. The germline V gene has CDR1 LNHDA and CDR2 SQIVND (reference sequence). V lost 5 bases to trimming and J lost 4 bases; unmatched junction nucleotides: 12. The CDR3 contains 16 residues. The CDR3 is CASSATEDRAIYGYTF. CDR3 bases: TGTGCCAGTAGTGCAACCGAGGACAGGGCAATCTATGGCTACACCTTC.

The chain combines TRBV19 with TRBJ1-6, with 7 bases that match TRBD1. The CDR3 covers 17 residues. J was trimmed by 9 bases and V by 4 bases; bases with no gene match: 15. CDR1 is LNHDA and CDR2 is SQIVND in the germline V gene (reference sequence). CDR3 residues: CASSTTSQDRLASPLHF. The DNA of the CDR3 is TGTGCCAGTAGTACTACTTCACAGGACAGGTTGGCTTCACCCCTCCACTTT.

This clonotype appeared a few times. A much larger clone sits a single nucleotide away, making a read error possible. The V and J genes are TRBV28 and TRBJ1-1, with TRBD1 as a possible D gene (6 bases). The CDR3 loop spans 15 amino acids. In germline, CDR1 is MDHEN, CDR2 SYDVKM. V lost 8 bases and J lost 2, with 18 bases in between. The CDR3 reads CASSLTTGFNTEAFF. The CDR3 region has the DNA TGTGCCAGCTCCTTAACGACAGGCTTCAACACTGAAGCTTTCTTT.

This rearrangement joins TRBV7-9 to TRBJ1-6; possibly TRBD1 for D (5 bases). Trimming took off 3 bases at V and 5 bases at J, with 8 bases between the two ends. This CDR3 comprises 14 residues. CDR1 SEHNR and CDR2 FQNEAQ come from the germline V gene (reference sequence). The CDR3 reads CASSFRQNNSPLHF. The CDR3 region has the DNA TGTGCCAGCAGCTTTCGACAGAATAATTCACCCCTCCACTTT. The variable domain in full, completed from reference TRBV7-9 and TRBJ1-6, reads DTGVSQNPRHKITKRGQNVTFRCDPISEHNRLYWYRQTLGQGPEFLTYFQNEAQLEKSRLLSDRFSAERPKGSFSTLEIQRTEQGDSAMYLCASSFRQNNSPLHFGNGTRLTVT.

J is TRBJ1-4 and V is TRBV2; 8 nucleotides agree with TRBD1. V dropped 4 bases and J dropped 3; count of bases not matched to a gene: 10. CDR3 length equals 17 residues. Germline V CDR1 and CDR2: SNHLY, FYNNEI. CDR3 residues: CASSGPGGGFPNEKLFF. CDR3 in DNA: TGTGCCAGCAGTGGCCCAGGGGGCGGTTTTCCTAATGAAAAACTGTTTTTT.